The clone carrying this T cell receptor beta chain was found once. Those enrolled, adults aged about 18 to 89 years, came from some 25 US areas. All recovered Cohort 3 donors got two negative PCRs, got clearance, or saw symptom resolution. This sample is part of a study of blood T cell repertoires in COVID-19. Looking at the study overall: From the United States, Italy and Spain came samples of acute and convalescent COVID-19. The analysed material was cDNA or gDNA that came from T cells, B-cell-depleted T cells, or PBMCs.

Germline CDR1 and CDR2: LNHNV and YYDKDF (reference sequence). This CDR3 comprises 16 residues. Trimming took 0 bases from V and 5 from J, leaving 16 bases between them. Only in-frame clones appear in the TCRdb table, and some are missing; sequencing was by immunoSEQ multiplex PCR. The repertoire holds around 330,000 clones, with around nine tenths as singletons. The chain has TRBV15 and TRBJ2-5; D perhaps matches TRBD1 (5 bases). The sample taken for sequencing was PBMCs or T cells enriched from blood (not recorded which). This TCR was sampled from a man in his 60s who had recovered from COVID-19. In DNA form, the CDR3 reads TGTGCCACCAGCAGAGATAGGGCAGGGCCCACGGAGACCCAGTACTTC. Protein: CATSRDRAGPTETQYF.